The 12 T cell receptor beta chains in this list originate from one sample, sequenced in a study of blood T cell repertoires in COVID-19. Data came from immunoSEQ multiplex PCR; TCRdb stores just in-frame clones and leaves some out. This repertoire shows some 250,000 clones, about 90% found once; its top ten account for roughly 6.3%. The sequenced material came from peripheral blood. All receptors come from a man between 60 and 75 years old with acute or convalescent COVID-19.

V usage is TRBV4-2 and J usage is TRBJ1-5; weak D call: TRBD1 (6 bases). Deletions cut 5 bases from V and 6 bases from J, with 17 bases between. The CDR3 loop spans 15 amino acids. Looked up from germline, CDR1 is LGHNA and CDR2 is YNFKEQ. The CDR3 spells CASSSGNRDLQPQHF. CDR3 nucleotide sequence: TGTGCCAGCAGCTCGGGTAACAGGGACCTTCAGCCCCAGCATTTT.

This clone was detected only a few times. The chain employs TRBV6-1 and TRBJ2-1; D is perhaps TRBD1 (6 bases). Trimming cost V 3 bases and J 0 bases, with 12 bases left between them. The CDR3 contains 16 residues. CDR1 is MNHNS and CDR2 is SASEGT in the germline V gene. CDR3 in amino acids: CASSEGAASSYNEQFF. The CDR3 coding sequence is TGTGCCAGCAGTGAGGGGGCGGCCAGCTCCTACAATGAGCAGTTCTTC.

This clone was observed once. The chain couples TRBV29-1 to TRBJ2-1, with D uncertain. Trimming cost V 3 bases and J 10 bases, with 13 bases left between them. Germline lookup yields CDR1 SQVTM and CDR2 ANQGSEA. This CDR3 has 12 amino acids. CDR3 loop: CSVEVMVEEQFF. CDR3 DNA sequence: TGCAGCGTTGAGGTAATGGTCGAGGAGCAGTTCTTC.

The V gene is TRBV7-8, the J gene TRBJ2-2; 12 positions agree with TRBD2. CDR1 and CDR2 from the germline V gene are SGHVS and FQNEAQ. The V segment lost 4 bases and the J segment 0 bases; nucleotides outside the gene matches: 0. The CDR3 length is 16 residues. The CDR3: CASSWTSGTNTGELFF. The CDR3, as DNA: TGTGCCAGCAGCTGGACTAGCGGGACGAACACCGGGGAGCTGTTTTTT.

The chain links TRBV10-3 to TRBJ2-3, with TRBD2 identical over 7 bases. The CDR3 sequence is 15 residues long. Germline V lookup: CDR1 ENHRY, CDR2 SYGVKD. V lost 0 bases to trimming and J lost 6 bases; unmatched junction nucleotides: 6. CDR3 sequence: CAISESQRGGDTQYF. CDR3 nucleotides: TGTGCCATCAGTGAGTCACAGCGGGGAGGCGATACGCAGTATTTT.

The genes are TRBV7-6 and TRBJ1-5; 8 nucleotides match TRBD1. The CDR3 loop spans 15 amino acids. V lost 3 bases and J lost 6; bases outside the gene matches: 7. Per germline, CDR1 SGHVS and CDR2 FNYEAQ. This CDR3 is CASSLFPGGGQPQHF. DNA of the CDR3: TGTGCCAGCAGCTTGTTCCCAGGGGGCGGTCAGCCCCAGCATTTT.

The chain is built from TRBV6-2 or TRBV6-3 and TRBJ1-5; 10 bases are a match to TRBD1. The V gene end was trimmed by 2 bases and the J gene end by 6 bases; junction bases not matched to a gene: 4. CDR3 length: 15 amino acids. Per the germline V gene, CDR1 is MNHEY and CDR2 is SVGEGT. For the CDR3, the DNA is TGTGCCAGCAGTTACCGGGGACAGGGGTCTCAGCCCCAGCATTTT. It translates to CASSYRGQGSQPQHF.

This rearrangement joins TRBV6-5 to TRBJ1-1; TRBD1 might be the D (6 bases). This CDR3 region has 12 residues. The V end was cut by 8 bases, the J end by 1 base, with 8 bases between. CDR1 is MNHEY and CDR2 is SVGAGI in the germline V gene. The CDR3: CASPGQNTEAFF. The DNA for the CDR3 is TGTGCCAGCCCGGGACAGAACACTGAAGCTTTCTTT.

This clone was counted between two and nine times. The CDR3 region is CASIPSGRSAKNIQYF. The CDR3 DNA reads TGTGCCAGCATCCCCAGCGGGAGGTCGGCCAAAAACATTCAGTACTTC. The chain employs TRBV28 and TRBJ2-4; 9 nucleotides agree with TRBD2. J lost 1 base, V lost 7 bases, and 8 bases had no gene match. This CDR3 region has 16 residues. Germline lookup yields CDR1 MDHEN and CDR2 SYDVKM. The full variable domain, rest sourced from reference TRBV28 and TRBJ2-4, is DVKVTQSSRYLVKRTGEKVFLECVQDMDHENMFWYRQDPGLGLRLIYFSYDVKMKEKGDIPEGYSVSREKKERFSLILESASTNQTSMYLCASIPSGRSAKNIQYFGAGTRLSVL.

The V call is TRBV4-1, the J call TRBJ2-5; 10 bases are shared with TRBD2. This CDR3 is built from 16 residues. CDR1 is MGHRA, CDR2 YSYEKL, per germline. V gave up 4 bases and J gave up 5 bases; unmatched junction bases: 10. CDR3 sequence reads: CASSPSGRAWGETQYF. DNA of the CDR3: TGCGCCAGCAGCCCCAGCGGGAGGGCCTGGGGGGAGACCCAGTACTTC.

This CDR3 is CASSLAGLLPYEQYF. The CDR3, as DNA: TGTGCCAGCAGCTTGGCAGGGTTATTACCCTACGAGCAGTACTTC. The rearrangement joins TRBV5-6 to TRBJ2-7; tentatively, D is TRBD1 (5 bases). The CDR3 is 15 amino acids. The V gene's germline CDR1 is SGHDT and CDR2 YYEEEE. The V and J ends lost 0 bases and 2 bases respectively, with 12 bases between them.

The chain recombines TRBV27 with TRBJ2-7; TRBD1 is a possible D gene (5 bases). The CDR3 has 13 residues. CDR1 is MNHEY and CDR2 is SMNVEV in the germline V gene (reference sequence). Trimming cost V 5 bases and J 2 bases, with 10 bases left between them. The CDR3 bases are TGTGCCAGCAGTATGACCAGGGCCTACGAGCAGTACTTC. It specifies CASSMTRAYEQYF.